These 15 T cell receptor beta chains came from one sample sequenced in a study of control samples from healthy donors and cancer patients. The data were produced by immunoSEQ multiplex PCR, yet TCRdb's version contains in-frame clones alone and is incomplete. Among 95,000 to 130,000 clones, 85% to 90% were seen once, and the ten largest hold 1.1%. Sequencing was done on a sample of PBMCs. These receptors originate from a woman in her fifties or sixties with colorectal cancer.

The CDR3 sequence: CASSQVPNTEAFF. CDR3 nucleotides: TGTGCCAGCAGCCAAGTCCCGAACACTGAAGCTTTCTTT. This chain connects TRBV3-1 (or the pseudogene TRBV3-2) to TRBJ1-1, with unresolved D. Germline loops: CDR1 LGHDT, CDR2 YNNKEL (reference sequence). The germline V and J ends were trimmed by 1 base and 1 base, with 4 bases remaining between them. This CDR3 spans 13 amino acids.

The gene calls are TRBV28 and TRBJ2-7; 8 bases align to TRBD1. Germline CDR1 is MDHEN and CDR2 is SYDVKM. The CDR3 is 16 residues long. J lost 1 base, V lost 6 bases, and 11 bases had no gene match. In DNA form, the CDR3 reads TGTGCCAGCAGAGGAAGGGGACAGGCGTATTCCTACGAGCAGTACTTC. Translated: CASRGRGQAYSYEQYF.

This chain joins TRBV28 and TRBJ2-1; 9 bases line up with TRBD2. With 4 bases clipped from V and 4 bases from J, the junction kept 8 bases outside the gene matches. Germline loops: CDR1 MDHEN, CDR2 SYDVKM. The CDR3 runs 16 residues. CDR3 bases: TGTGCCAGCAGTTCCCCGGGAGCGGGGGGTTACAATGAGCAGTTCTTC. Its translation is CASSSPGAGGYNEQFF.

The chain carries TRBV5-1 and TRBJ1-1; D perhaps matches TRBD1 (6 bases). Trimming stripped 0 bases from V and 10 bases from J, with 16 bases between. The germline gives CDR1 SGHRS, CDR2 YFSETQ. The CDR3 covers 14 residues. CDR3 region: CASSLEPGTLGAFF. CDR3 nucleotide sequence: TGCGCCAGCAGCTTGGAGCCAGGGACATTGGGAGCTTTCTTT.

The chain is built from TRBV19 and TRBJ1-2; D might be TRBD1 (5 bases). Trimming took off 5 bases at V and 4 bases at J, with 17 bases between the two ends. The CDR3 is 15 amino acids. CDR1 and CDR2 (germline): LNHDA, SQIVND (reference sequence). The CDR3 DNA reads TGTGCCAGTAGTGCCCTGGACCGGGGGTCCTATGGCTACACCTTC. This translates into CASSALDRGSYGYTF.

The chain joins TRBV15 to TRBJ2-5; 9 bases are a match to TRBD2. CDR3 length: 17 amino acids. After removal of 0 bases from V and 4 bases from J, the junction contained 9 bases not matched to a gene. CDR1 LNHNV and CDR2 YYDKDF come from the germline V gene (reference sequence). The CDR3 sequence: CATSRDGMTSGGETQYF. Written as DNA, the CDR3 is TGTGCCACCAGCAGAGATGGAATGACTAGCGGAGGAGAGACCCAGTACTTC. Together with reference TRBV15 and TRBJ2-5, the CDR3 gives the full variable domain: DAMVIQNPRYQVTQFGKPVTLSCSQTLNHNVMYWYQQKSSQAPKLLFHYYDKDFNNEADTPDNFQSRRPNTSFCFLDIRSPGLGDTAMYLCATSRDGMTSGGETQYFGPGTRLLVL.

The V call is TRBV6-1, the J call TRBJ1-2; D not certain. Trimming cost V 2 bases and J 5 bases, with 12 bases left between them. The CDR3 runs 14 residues. Per the germline V gene, CDR1 is MNHNS and CDR2 is SASEGT. CDR3 loop: CASSELGSLYGYTF. The CDR3 DNA follows: TGTGCCAGCAGTGAACTTGGTTCCCTATATGGCTACACCTTC.

The chain carries TRBV28 and TRBJ2-7, with 7 bases that match TRBD1. Germline loops: CDR1 MDHEN, CDR2 SYDVKM. The V gene end was trimmed by 5 bases and the J gene end by 3 bases; junction bases not matched to a gene: 7. The CDR3 is made up of 14 amino acids. The CDR3 region is CASSGNRGRYEQYF. The CDR3 nucleotides read TGTGCCAGCAGTGGCAACAGGGGCCGCTACGAGCAGTACTTC.

The chain joins TRBV5-1 to TRBJ1-1, with D unclear. Germline values: CDR1 SGHRS, CDR2 YFSETQ. V was shortened by 0 bases and J by 10 bases, with 16 bases between the two germline ends. The CDR3 length is 14 residues. The CDR3 here is CASSLEGPTSLAFF. DNA of the CDR3: TGCGCCAGCAGCTTGGAAGGTCCCACTTCCCTAGCTTTCTTT.

This sequence joins TRBV29-1 and TRBJ2-1; possibly TRBD1 for D (5 bases). Germline CDR1 SQVTM, CDR2 ANQGSEA. The CDR3 loop spans 13 amino acids. V dropped 4 bases and J dropped 2 bases, with 9 bases sitting between them. The CDR3 DNA follows: TGCAGCGTTGGGGGCTTTCCCTACAATGAGCAGTTCTTC. Its protein is CSVGGFPYNEQFF.

This clone has a single count. This chain connects TRBV24-1 to TRBJ2-5, with 7 bases that match TRBD1. After removal of 4 bases from V and 1 base from J, the junction contained 5 bases not matched to a gene. The CDR3 runs to 15 residues. In germline, CDR1 is KGHDR, CDR2 SFDVKD. The CDR3, as DNA: TGTGCCACCAGTGACCGGACAGGCGGCCAAGAGACCCAGTACTTC. Protein product: CATSDRTGGQETQYF.

This chain joins TRBV5-1 and TRBJ1-2, with D perhaps matching TRBD1 (6 bases). The germline V gene encodes CDR1 SGHRS and CDR2 YFSETQ. CDR3 size: 16 residues. V lost 4 bases to trimming and J lost 6 bases, with 22 bases between them. The CDR3 region is CASSPSSTGLIDGYTF. DNA for the CDR3: TGCGCCAGCAGCCCTTCCTCGACAGGTCTGATTGATGGCTACACCTTC.

This rearrangement joins TRBV12-5 to TRBJ1-6; D unresolved. Germline CDR1 LGHNT, CDR2 FRNRAP. This CDR3 contains 15 residues. With 7 bases removed from V and 7 bases from J, the gap between germline ends came to 17 bases. This CDR3 reads CASAAGLPQNSPLHF. CDR3 nucleotides: TGTGCTAGTGCCGCCGGGTTGCCGCAGAATTCACCCCTCCACTTT.

The chain employs TRBV5-1 and TRBJ1-2, with D hard to call. Germline CDR1 and CDR2: SGHRS and YFSETQ. This CDR3 is 14 amino acids long. V lost 6 bases, J lost 4 bases, and 16 bases lay in between. Written as DNA, the CDR3 is TGCGCCAGCACCAACGCGGAGCCCGGCTATGGCTACACCTTC. Its translation: CASTNAEPGYGYTF.

The chain employs TRBV28 and TRBJ1-4; D may be TRBD1 (6 bases). V was clipped by 5 bases and J by 4 bases, with 14 bases between them. Germline CDR1 MDHEN, CDR2 SYDVKM. There are 15 residues in the CDR3. The CDR3: CASSTGQTDNEKLFF. CDR3 DNA: TGTGCCAGCAGTACTGGACAGACCGATAATGAAAAACTGTTTTTT.